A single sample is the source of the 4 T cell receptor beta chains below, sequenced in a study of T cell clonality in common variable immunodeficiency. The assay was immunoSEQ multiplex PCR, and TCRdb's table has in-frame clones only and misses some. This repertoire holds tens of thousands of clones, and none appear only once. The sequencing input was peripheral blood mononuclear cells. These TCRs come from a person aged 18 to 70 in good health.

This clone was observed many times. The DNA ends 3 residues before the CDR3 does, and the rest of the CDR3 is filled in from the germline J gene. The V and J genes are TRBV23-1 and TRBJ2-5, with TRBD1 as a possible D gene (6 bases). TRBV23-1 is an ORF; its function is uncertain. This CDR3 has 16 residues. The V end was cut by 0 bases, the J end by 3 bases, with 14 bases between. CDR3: CASSQSGRGREETQYF. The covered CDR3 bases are TGCGCCAGCAGTCAATCGGGCAGGGGCCGAGAAGAGACC.

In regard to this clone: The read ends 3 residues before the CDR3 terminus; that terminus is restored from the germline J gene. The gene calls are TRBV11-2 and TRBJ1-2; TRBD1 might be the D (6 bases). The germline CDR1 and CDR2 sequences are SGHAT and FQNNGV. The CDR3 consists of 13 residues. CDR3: CASSMDSSYEYTF. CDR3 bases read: TGTGCCAGCAGCATGGACAGCTCCTACGAG.

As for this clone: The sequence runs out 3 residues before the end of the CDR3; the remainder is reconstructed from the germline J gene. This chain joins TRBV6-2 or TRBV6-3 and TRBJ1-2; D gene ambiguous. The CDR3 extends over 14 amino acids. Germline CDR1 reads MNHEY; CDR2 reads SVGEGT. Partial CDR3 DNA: TGTGCCAGCAGAAGGGCTAGCGGGAGAGATACC. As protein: CASRRASGRDT. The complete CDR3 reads CASRRASGRDTYTF.

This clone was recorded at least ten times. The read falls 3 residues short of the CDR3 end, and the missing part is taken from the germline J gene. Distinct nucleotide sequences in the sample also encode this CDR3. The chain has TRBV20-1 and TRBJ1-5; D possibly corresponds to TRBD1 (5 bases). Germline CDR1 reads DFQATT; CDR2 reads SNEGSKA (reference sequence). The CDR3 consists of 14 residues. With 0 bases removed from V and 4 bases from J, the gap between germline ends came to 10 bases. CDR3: CSARDLGGNQPQHF. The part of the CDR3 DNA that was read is TGCAGTGCTAGAGATCTGGGGGGAAATCAGCCC.